This T cell receptor beta chain was sequenced during a study of T cells expressing NK-cell markers. General study findings and limits: In about six donors, dominant CD3+CD56+NKG2C+ clones formed roughly 1.0-8% of CD8+ cells. Whether expanded NKG2C+ T cell clones were HCMV specific stayed uncertain. The CD3+CD56-NKG2C+ fraction of a few donors was likewise dominated by these clonotypes.

As concerns this clonotype: No antigen is known for it.

This CDR3 comprises 13 residues. Looked up from germline, CDR1 is SGHTA and CDR2 is FQGNSA. Libraries used 5'RACE template switching adding universal primer site and UMIs. Reprocessing the 5' RACE reads, TCRdb reports a single entry for every CDR3 protein and omits DNA. Here the sample table reports approximately 550,000 distinct CDR3 sequences. This sequence originates from a man aged 18 to 29 in good health. Sequencing was carried out using blood T cells: a sorted CD56 or NKG2C T cell subset, CD4+ or CD8+ T cells, or bulk PBMC T cells (not recorded which). V gene TRBV7-2 combines with J gene TRBJ2-3; absent DNA, TCRdb's TRBD2 call cannot be checked. Here the CDR3 reads CASSLPGLDTQYF. Using reference TRBV7-2 and TRBJ2-3 for the parts outside the CDR3, the full variable domain is GAGVSQSPSNKVTEKGKDVELRCDPISGHTALYWYRQSLGQGLEFLIYFQGNSAPDKSGLPSDRFSAERTGGSVSTLTIQRTQQEDSAVYLCASSLPGLDTQYFGPGTRLTVL.